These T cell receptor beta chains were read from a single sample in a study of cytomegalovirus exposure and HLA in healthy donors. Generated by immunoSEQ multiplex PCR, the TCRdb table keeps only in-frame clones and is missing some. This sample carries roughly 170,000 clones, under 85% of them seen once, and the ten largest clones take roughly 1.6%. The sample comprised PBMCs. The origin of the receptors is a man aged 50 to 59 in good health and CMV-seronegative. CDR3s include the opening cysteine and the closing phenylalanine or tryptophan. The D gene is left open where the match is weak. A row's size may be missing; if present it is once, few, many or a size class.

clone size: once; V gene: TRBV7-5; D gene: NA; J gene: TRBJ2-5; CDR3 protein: CASSSGTLGETQYF; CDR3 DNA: TGTGCCTCCTCCAGCGGGACGCTGGGGGAGACCCAGTACTTC
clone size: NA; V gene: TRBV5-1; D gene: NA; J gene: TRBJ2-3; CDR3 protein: CASSRTERTDTQYF; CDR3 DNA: TGCGCCAGCAGCAGGACAGAGCGCACAGATACGCAGTATTTT
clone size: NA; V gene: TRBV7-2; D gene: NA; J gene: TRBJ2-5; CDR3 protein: CASSRRGARETQYF; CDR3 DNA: TGTGCCAGCAGCCGCCGGGGGGCACGGGAGACCCAGTACTTC
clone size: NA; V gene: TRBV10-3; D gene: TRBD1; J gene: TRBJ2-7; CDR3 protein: CAISEPGTGSSYEQYF; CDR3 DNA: TGTGCCATCAGTGAGCCAGGGACAGGTAGCTCCTACGAGCAGTACTTC
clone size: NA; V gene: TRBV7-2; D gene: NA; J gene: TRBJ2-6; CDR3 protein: CASSLQQGGGANVLTF; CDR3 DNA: TGTGCCAGCAGCTTACAGCAGGGCGGAGGGGCCAACGTCCTGACTTTC
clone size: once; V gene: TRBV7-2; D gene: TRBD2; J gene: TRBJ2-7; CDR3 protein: CASSLASGNPYEQYF; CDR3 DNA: TGTGCCAGCAGCTTAGCAAGCGGGAATCCCTACGAGCAGTACTTC
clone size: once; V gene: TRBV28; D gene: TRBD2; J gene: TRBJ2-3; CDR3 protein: CASSPAGEGTDTQYF; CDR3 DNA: TGTGCCAGCAGCCCAGCGGGAGAGGGGACAGATACGCAGTATTTT
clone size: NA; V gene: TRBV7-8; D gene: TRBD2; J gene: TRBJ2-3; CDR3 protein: CASSPRDYVPTDTQYF; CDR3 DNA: TGTGCCAGCAGCCCCCGGGACTACGTGCCCACAGATACGCAGTATTTT
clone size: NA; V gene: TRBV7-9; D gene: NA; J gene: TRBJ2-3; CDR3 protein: CASRRTQNTQYF; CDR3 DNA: TGTGCCAGCAGGCGAACTCAAAATACGCAGTATTTT
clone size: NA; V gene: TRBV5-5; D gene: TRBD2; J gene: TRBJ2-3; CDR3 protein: CASSFIVRTSGTDTQYF; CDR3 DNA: TGTGCCAGCAGCTTTATCGTTAGGACTAGCGGCACAGATACGCAGTATTTT
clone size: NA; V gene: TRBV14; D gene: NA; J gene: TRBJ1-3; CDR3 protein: CASRLSSGNTIYF; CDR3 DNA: TGTGCCAGCCGGTTGAGCTCTGGAAACACCATATATTTT
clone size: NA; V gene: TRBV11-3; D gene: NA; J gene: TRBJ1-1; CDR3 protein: CASSSRGDTEAFF; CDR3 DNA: TGTGCCAGCAGCTCCCGCGGCGACACTGAAGCTTTCTTT
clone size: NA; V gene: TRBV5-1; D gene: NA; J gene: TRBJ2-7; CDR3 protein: CASSFDSYSTYEQYF; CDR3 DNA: TGCGCCAGCAGCTTTGACTCATACTCAACCTACGAGCAGTACTTC
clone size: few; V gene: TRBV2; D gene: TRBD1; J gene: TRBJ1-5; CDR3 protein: CASSEDRFRGQPQHF; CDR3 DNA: TGTGCCAGCAGTGAGGACAGGTTTAGGGGTCAGCCCCAGCATTTT
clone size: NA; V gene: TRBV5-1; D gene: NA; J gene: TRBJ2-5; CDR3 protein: CASSWLEGREQYF; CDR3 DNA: TGCGCCAGCAGCTGGCTAGAGGGAAGGGAGCAGTACTTC
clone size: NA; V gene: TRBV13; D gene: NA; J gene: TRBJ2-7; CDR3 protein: CASSLGSYEQYF; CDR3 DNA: TGTGCCAGCAGCTTAGGTAGTTACGAGCAGTACTTC
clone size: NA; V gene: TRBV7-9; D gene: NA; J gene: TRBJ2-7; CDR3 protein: CASSPMDSPPREQYF; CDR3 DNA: TGTGCCAGCAGCCCCATGGACAGCCCTCCCCGCGAGCAGTACTTC
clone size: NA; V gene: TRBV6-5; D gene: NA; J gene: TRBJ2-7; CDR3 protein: CASKPGTWDYEQYF; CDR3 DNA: TGTGCCAGCAAACCGGGGACATGGGATTACGAGCAGTACTTC
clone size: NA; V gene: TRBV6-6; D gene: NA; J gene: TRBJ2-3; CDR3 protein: CASSSGSTDTQYF; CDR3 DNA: TGTGCCAGCAGTTCTGGCAGCACAGATACGCAGTATTTT
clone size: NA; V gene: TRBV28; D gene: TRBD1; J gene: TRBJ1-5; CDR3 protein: CASSSTGTGGWGQPQHF; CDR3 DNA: TGTGCCAGCAGTTCAACCGGGACAGGGGGCTGGGGTCAGCCCCAGCATTTT
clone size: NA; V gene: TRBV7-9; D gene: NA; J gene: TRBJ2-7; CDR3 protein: CASGATGGPNDEQYF; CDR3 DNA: TGTGCCAGCGGCGCGACGGGGGGCCCTAACGACGAGCAGTACTTC
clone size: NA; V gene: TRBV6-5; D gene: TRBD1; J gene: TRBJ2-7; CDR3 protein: CASSYNTGAYEQYF; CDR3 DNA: TGTGCCAGCAGTTACAATACAGGGGCCTACGAGCAGTACTTC
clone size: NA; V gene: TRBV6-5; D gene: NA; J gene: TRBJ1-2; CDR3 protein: CASSYAPSLYGYTF; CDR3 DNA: TGTGCCAGCAGTTACGCCCCTAGCTTATATGGCTACACCTTC
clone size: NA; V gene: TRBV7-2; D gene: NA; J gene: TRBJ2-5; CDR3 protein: CASSLAGRGETQYF; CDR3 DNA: TGTGCCAGCAGCTTGGCAGGGCGGGGAGAGACCCAGTACTTC
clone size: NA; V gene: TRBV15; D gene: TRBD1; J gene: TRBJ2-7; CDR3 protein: CATSTGTESSYEQYF; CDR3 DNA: TGTGCCACCAGCACAGGGACAGAGTCCTCCTACGAGCAGTACTTC
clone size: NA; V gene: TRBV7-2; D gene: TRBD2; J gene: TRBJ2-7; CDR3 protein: CASSSPGLAVYEQYF; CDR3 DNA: TGTGCCAGCAGCTCTCCGGGACTAGCGGTATACGAGCAGTACTTC
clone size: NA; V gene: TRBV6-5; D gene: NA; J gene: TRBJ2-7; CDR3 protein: CASSPLQGGSYEQYF; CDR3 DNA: TGTGCCAGCAGCCCGCTACAGGGGGGGTCCTACGAGCAGTACTTC
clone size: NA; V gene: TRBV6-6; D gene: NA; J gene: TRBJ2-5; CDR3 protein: CASSPRETQYF; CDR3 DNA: TGTGCCAGCAGCCCCCGGGAGACCCAGTACTTC
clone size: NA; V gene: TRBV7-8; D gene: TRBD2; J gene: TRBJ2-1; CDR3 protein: CASSRSGGEREQFF; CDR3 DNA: TGTGCCAGCAGTAGAAGCGGGGGGGAGCGGGAGCAGTTCTTC
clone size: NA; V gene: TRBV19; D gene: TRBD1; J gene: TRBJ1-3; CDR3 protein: CAGEGGLSGNTIYF; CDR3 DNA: TGTGCCGGCGAAGGGGGCCTCTCTGGAAACACCATATATTTT
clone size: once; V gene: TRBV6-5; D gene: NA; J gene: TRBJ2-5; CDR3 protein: CASSPPWAQETQYF; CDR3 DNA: TGTGCCAGCAGTCCCCCCTGGGCTCAAGAGACCCAGTACTTC
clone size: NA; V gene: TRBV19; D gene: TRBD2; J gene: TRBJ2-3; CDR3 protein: CASSPPLGLAGVPADTQYF; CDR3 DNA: TGTGCCAGTAGTCCACCTCTAGGACTAGCGGGAGTCCCGGCCGATACGCAGTATTTT
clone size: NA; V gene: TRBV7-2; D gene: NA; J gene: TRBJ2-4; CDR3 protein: CASSLAPDRTNIQYF; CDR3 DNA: TGTGCCAGCAGCTTAGCTCCGGACAGAACAAACATTCAGTACTTC
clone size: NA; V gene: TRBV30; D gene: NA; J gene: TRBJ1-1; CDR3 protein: CAWSVQGNTEAFF; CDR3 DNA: TGTGCCTGGAGTGTCCAGGGGAACACTGAAGCTTTCTTT
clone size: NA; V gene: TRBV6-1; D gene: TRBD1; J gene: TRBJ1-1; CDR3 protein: CASSEADRAEAFF; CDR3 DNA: TGTGCCAGCAGTGAAGCCGACAGGGCCGAAGCTTTCTTT
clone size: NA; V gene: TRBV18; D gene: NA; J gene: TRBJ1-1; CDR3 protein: CASSPLNTEAFF; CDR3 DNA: TGTGCCAGCTCACCTCTAAACACTGAAGCTTTCTTT
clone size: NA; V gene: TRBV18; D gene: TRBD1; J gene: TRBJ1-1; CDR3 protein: CASSPGQGAEAFF; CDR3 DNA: TGTGCCAGCTCACCCGGACAGGGTGCTGAAGCTTTCTTT
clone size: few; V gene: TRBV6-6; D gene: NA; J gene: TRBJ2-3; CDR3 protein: CASSRTDTQYF; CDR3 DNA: TGTGCCAGCAGTCGGACAGATACGCAGTATTTT
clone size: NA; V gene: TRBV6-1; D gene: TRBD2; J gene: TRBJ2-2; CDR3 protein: CASSEPIAGRVRELFF; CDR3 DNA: TGTGCCAGCAGTGAACCCATAGCGGGCCGCGTCAGGGAGCTGTTTTTT
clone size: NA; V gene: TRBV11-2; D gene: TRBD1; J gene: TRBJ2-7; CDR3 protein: CASSLVGTVGTYEQYF; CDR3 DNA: TGTGCCAGCAGCTTAGTTGGGACAGTCGGTACCTACGAGCAGTACTTC
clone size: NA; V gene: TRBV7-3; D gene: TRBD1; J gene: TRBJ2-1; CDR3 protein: CASSPPGGQGYNEQFF; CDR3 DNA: TGTGCCAGCAGCCCCCCCGGGGGACAGGGGTACAATGAGCAGTTCTTC
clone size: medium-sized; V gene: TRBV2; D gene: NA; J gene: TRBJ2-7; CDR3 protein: CATLGDSTLSYEQYF; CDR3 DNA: TGTGCCACCCTGGGAGACTCGACACTCTCCTACGAGCAGTACTTC
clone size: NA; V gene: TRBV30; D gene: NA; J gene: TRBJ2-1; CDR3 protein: CAWGGSGVDEQFF; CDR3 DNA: TGTGCCTGGGGGGGGAGTGGAGTAGATGAGCAGTTCTTC
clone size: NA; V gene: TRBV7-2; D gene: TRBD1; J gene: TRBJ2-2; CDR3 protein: CASSSDRGGRTGELFF; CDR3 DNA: TGTGCCAGCAGCTCGGACAGGGGAGGACGCACCGGGGAGCTGTTTTTT
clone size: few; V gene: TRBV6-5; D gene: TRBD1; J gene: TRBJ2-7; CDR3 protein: CASSYRDRDYEQYF; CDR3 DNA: TGTGCCAGCAGTTACAGGGACAGGGACTACGAGCAGTACTTC
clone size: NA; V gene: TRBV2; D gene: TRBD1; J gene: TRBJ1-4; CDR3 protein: CASTRQGNNEKLFF; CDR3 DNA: TGTGCCAGCACAAGACAGGGAAATAATGAAAAACTGTTTTTT
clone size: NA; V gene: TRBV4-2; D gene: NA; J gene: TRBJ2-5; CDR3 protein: CASSQDGGGREYF; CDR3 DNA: TGTGCCAGCAGCCAAGATGGGGGGGGCCGGGAGTACTTC